This TCR beta chain was found in a study of T cell repertoires in cytomegalovirus infection. Study background: TCR beta signatures that were public indicated CMV infection and matching HLA type. Study conclusions and caveats: The cumulative frequency of public TCR beta families distinguished individuals who carried CMV together with the relevant HLA. Dominant in the ex vivo response were TCR beta clonotypes restricted by HLA-C and specific for CMV.

TCRdb called the reads again in MiXCR, with one record for every CDR3 protein. The sample lists nearly 700,000 distinct CDR3 sequences, roughly a third seen once, with around a sixth in the top ten. Worth noting for this clonotype: Its antigen remains unknown.

The sample in question was cultured PBMCs, obtained from culture after CMV antigen stimulation. The receptor was derived from a human donor in good health (CMV status not recorded). Some clones in this sample may be carry-over from other donors' samples.

CDR3 in DNA: TGTGCCTGGAGTGTATCCGGAGAAAAACTGTTTTTT. It codes for CAWSVSGEKLFF. The V call is TRBV30, the J call TRBJ1-4; D is uncertain. The CDR3 runs to 12 residues. Germline V gene data show CDR1 as GTSNPN and CDR2 as SVGIG (reference sequence). Trimming shortened V by 0 bases and J by 8 bases, and 7 bases separated the two germline ends.